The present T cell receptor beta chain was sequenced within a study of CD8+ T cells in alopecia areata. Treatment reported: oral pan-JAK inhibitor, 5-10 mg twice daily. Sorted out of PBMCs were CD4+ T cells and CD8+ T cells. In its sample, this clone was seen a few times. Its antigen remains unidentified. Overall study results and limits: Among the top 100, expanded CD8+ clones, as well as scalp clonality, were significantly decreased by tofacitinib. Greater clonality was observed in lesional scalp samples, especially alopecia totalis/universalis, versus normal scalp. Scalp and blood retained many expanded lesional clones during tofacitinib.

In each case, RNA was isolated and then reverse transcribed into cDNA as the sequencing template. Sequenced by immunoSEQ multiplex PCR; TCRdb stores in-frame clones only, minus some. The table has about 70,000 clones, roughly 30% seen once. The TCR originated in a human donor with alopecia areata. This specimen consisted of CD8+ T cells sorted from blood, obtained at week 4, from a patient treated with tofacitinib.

CDR3 DNA: TGCAGCGTTGAGGGCGGGAGTCTCAATGAGCAGTTCTTC. This translates into CSVEGGSLNEQFF. This rearrangement joins TRBV29-1 to TRBJ2-1; TRBD2 agrees at 7 bases. The germline V gene has CDR1 SQVTM and CDR2 ANQGSEA. The CDR3 loop spans 13 amino acids. V trimming: 3 bases; J trimming: 6 bases; junction bases outside the gene matches: 5.